The following is a T cell receptor (beta chain) sequence with its context. The V end lost 9 bases, the J end lost 6 bases, and 13 bases lay between the germline ends. CDR1 and CDR2 (germline): MNHEY, SVGAGI. There are 12 residues in the CDR3. The repertoire was sequenced with immunoSEQ multiplex PCR; TCRdb's copy has only in-frame clones and lacks some. The sample yields about 100,000 clones, approximately 92% seen once. The data were taken from a study of blood T cell repertoires in COVID-19. The source material was peripheral blood. This TCR was sampled from a man in his fifties or sixties with active COVID-19. The chain combines TRBV6-5 with TRBJ2-3; the D gene is possibly TRBD2 (5 bases). This CDR3 is CASRVSEDTQYF. The DNA of the CDR3 is TGTGCCAGTCGCGTTAGCGAGGATACGCAGTATTTT.